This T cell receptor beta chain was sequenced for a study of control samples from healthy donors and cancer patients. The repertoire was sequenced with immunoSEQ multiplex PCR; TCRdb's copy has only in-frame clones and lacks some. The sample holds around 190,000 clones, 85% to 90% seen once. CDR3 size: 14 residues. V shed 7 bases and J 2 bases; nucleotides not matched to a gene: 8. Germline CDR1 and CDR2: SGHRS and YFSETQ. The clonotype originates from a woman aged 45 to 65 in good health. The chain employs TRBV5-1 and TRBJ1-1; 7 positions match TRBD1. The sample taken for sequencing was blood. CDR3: CASRGDRTNTEAFF. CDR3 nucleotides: TGCGCCAGCCGCGGGGACAGAACTAACACTGAAGCTTTCTTT.